One sample yielded the 14 T cell receptor beta chains listed below, sequenced in a study of CD8 T cells in Susac syndrome. With random hexamers, roughly 0.45 to 1 ug RNA was reverse transcribed. TCRdb processed the immunoSEQ multiplex PCR reads anew with MiXCR; each CDR3 protein has one entry. The sample has more than 95,000 distinct CDR3 sequences, approximately 96% seen once. Material for sequencing was CD4+ T cells from PBMCs. The receptors shown here come from a human donor in good health.

This chain joins TRBV2 and TRBJ2-5; no firm D call. Deletions cut 6 bases from V and 5 bases from J, with 4 bases between. Germline CDR1 reads SNHLY; CDR2 reads FYNNEI. The CDR3 totals 10 residues. This CDR3 reads CASREETQYF. CDR3 nucleotides: TGTGCCAGCAGGGAGGAGACCCAGTACTTC. Supplemented by reference TRBV2 and TRBJ2-5, the full variable domain reads EPEVTQTPSHQVTQMGQEVILRCVPISNHLYFYWYRQILGQKVEFLVSFYNNEISEKSEIFDDQFSVERPDGSNFTLKIRSTKLEDSAMYFCASREETQYFGPGTRLLVL.

This chain joins TRBV29-1 and TRBJ1-2, with 7 positions matching TRBD1. V lost 6 bases and J lost 3; bases outside the gene matches: 4. Germline lookup yields CDR1 SQVTM and CDR2 ANQGSEA. The CDR3 is 12 residues long. The CDR3 DNA reads as TGCAGCGTCGTTACAGGGGACTATGGCTACACCTTC. Protein: CSVVTGDYGYTF.

The chain is built from TRBV4-2 and TRBJ2-5, with 9 bases lining up with TRBD2. CDR3 length equals 14 residues. CDR1 LGHNA and CDR2 YNFKEQ come from the germline V gene. The trim removed 7 bases at V and 2 bases at J, leaving 5 bases unmatched. CDR3 protein: CASTAGGGQETQYF. The CDR3, as DNA: TGTGCCAGCACCGCGGGGGGGGGTCAAGAGACCCAGTACTTC.

This clonotype has only one observation. The chain recombines TRBV7-9 with TRBJ2-3; D is possibly TRBD1 or TRBD2 (5 bases each). The V end lost 4 bases, the J end lost 0 bases, and 11 bases lay between the germline ends. The CDR3 loop spans 15 amino acids. Germline V lookup: CDR1 SEHNR, CDR2 FQNEAQ (reference sequence). The CDR3 DNA sequence: TGTGCCAGCAGCTCATTGAGGGGAAGCACAGATACGCAGTATTTT. Protein: CASSSLRGSTDTQYF.

This chain uses TRBV30 with TRBJ1-3; the D gene is possibly TRBD1 (6 bases). The CDR3 sequence is 13 residues long. Trimming removed 3 bases from V and 4 bases from J, with 10 bases in between. Per the germline V gene, CDR1 is GTSNPN and CDR2 is SVGIG (reference sequence). The CDR3 nucleotides are TGTGCCTGGAGCTACGACAGGGGAAACACCATATATTTT. It is translated as CAWSYDRGNTIYF.

The chain uses TRBV7-9 and TRBJ1-1; tentatively, D is TRBD1 (6 bases). The CDR3 totals 13 residues. Trimming pared 8 bases from V and 2 bases from J, leaving 12 bases between. CDR1 is SEHNR and CDR2 is FQNEAQ in the germline V gene (reference sequence). CDR3 sequence: CASSRQANTEAFF. The CDR3 DNA reads TGTGCCAGCTCGAGACAGGCAAACACTGAAGCTTTCTTT.

V gene TRBV29-1 combines with J gene TRBJ2-5; D remains ambiguous. CDR1 is SQVTM, CDR2 ANQGSEA, per germline. This CDR3 has 14 residues. V was pared by 4 bases and J by 2 bases, with 14 bases between. The CDR3 DNA sequence: TGCAGCGTTGTCCCGGGCGGCACACAAGAGACCCAGTACTTC. Amino acids: CSVVPGGTQETQYF.

V usage is TRBV2 and J usage is TRBJ1-5, with 8 bases identical to TRBD1. V dropped 10 bases and J dropped 4; count of bases not matched to a gene: 6. Germline CDR1 reads SNHLY; CDR2 reads FYNNEI. This CDR3 spans 13 amino acids. The CDR3 reads CAIRGQVNQPQHF. The CDR3 bases are TGTGCCATAAGGGGACAGGTTAATCAGCCCCAGCATTTT.

The rearrangement links TRBV20-1 to TRBJ2-3; TRBD2 is a possible D gene (5 bases). The length of the CDR3 is 13 residues. Germline CDR1 DFQATT, CDR2 SNEGSKA (reference sequence). The CDR3 reads CSPGIGSTDTQYF. DNA of the CDR3: TGCAGCCCGGGGATAGGGAGCACAGATACGCAGTATTTT.

The rearrangement links TRBV9 to TRBJ2-7; D call uncertain. Deletions cut 4 bases from V and 5 bases from J, with 22 bases between. The V gene's germline CDR1 is SGDLS and CDR2 YYNGEE. The CDR3 is 16 residues long. The CDR3 loop is CASSFFLNDGINEQYF. CDR3 DNA sequence: TGTGCCAGCAGCTTTTTTTTGAATGATGGGATCAACGAGCAGTACTTC.

As to this clonotype: One end of the junction varies from germline; a read error may be responsible. The chain is built from TRBV5-1 and TRBJ2-3; weak D call: TRBD1 (5 bases). This CDR3 comprises 14 residues. Germline V gene sequence: CDR1 SGHRS, CDR2 YFSETQ. The CDR3 DNA reads TGCGCCAGCAGCTTGGAGGGGCGCACGGATACGCAGTATTTT. This sequence encodes CASSLEGRTDTQYF.

The chain couples TRBV20-1 to TRBJ1-3; 8 bases align to TRBD1. Looked up from germline, CDR1 is DFQATT and CDR2 is SNEGSKA (reference sequence). This CDR3 region has 17 residues. Trimming took 1 base from V and 4 from J; bases not matched to a gene: 12. CDR3: CSARAGRARGQGNTIYF. In nucleotides, the CDR3 is TGCAGTGCTAGAGCGGGGCGGGCCAGGGGGCAAGGAAACACCATATATTTT.

As concerns this clonotype: Compared with germline, one end of the junction differs, possibly owing to a read error. CDR3 protein: CASSGRLSQETQYF. As DNA, the CDR3 is TGTGCCAGCAGCGGCAGACTATCCCAAGAAACCCAGTACTTC. The V and J genes are TRBV7-9 and TRBJ2-5; D is possibly TRBD2 (5 bases). CDR1 and CDR2 (germline): SEHNR, FQNEAQ (reference sequence). The CDR3 runs 14 residues.

The CDR3: CASSLPGPYNEQFF. As DNA, the CDR3 is TGTGCCAGCAGCCTCCCTGGGCCCTACAATGAGCAGTTCTTC. V and J are TRBV9 and TRBJ2-1; unclear D gene. V lost 4 bases, J lost 2 bases, and 10 bases lay in between. The CDR3 covers 14 residues. Germline lookup yields CDR1 SGDLS and CDR2 YYNGEE. The entire variable domain, with the rest obtained from reference TRBV9 and TRBJ2-1, is as follows: DSGVTQTPKHLITATGQRVTLRCSPRSGDLSVYWYQQSLDQGLQFLIQYYNGEERAKGNILERFSAQQFPDLHSELNLSSLELGDSALYFCASSLPGPYNEQFFGPGTRLTVL.